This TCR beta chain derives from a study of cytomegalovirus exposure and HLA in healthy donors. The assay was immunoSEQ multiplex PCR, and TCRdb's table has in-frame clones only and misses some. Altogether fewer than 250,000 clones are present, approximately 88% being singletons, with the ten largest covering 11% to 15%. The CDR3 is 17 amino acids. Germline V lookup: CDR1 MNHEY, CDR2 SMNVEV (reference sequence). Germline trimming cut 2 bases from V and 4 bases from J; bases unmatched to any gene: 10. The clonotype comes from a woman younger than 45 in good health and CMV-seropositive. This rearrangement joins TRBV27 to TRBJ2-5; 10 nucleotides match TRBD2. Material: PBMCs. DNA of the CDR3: TGTGCCAGCAGTTTAACCGGTGGGCTAGCGGGAGTAGAGACCCAGTACTTC. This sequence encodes CASSLTGGLAGVETQYF.